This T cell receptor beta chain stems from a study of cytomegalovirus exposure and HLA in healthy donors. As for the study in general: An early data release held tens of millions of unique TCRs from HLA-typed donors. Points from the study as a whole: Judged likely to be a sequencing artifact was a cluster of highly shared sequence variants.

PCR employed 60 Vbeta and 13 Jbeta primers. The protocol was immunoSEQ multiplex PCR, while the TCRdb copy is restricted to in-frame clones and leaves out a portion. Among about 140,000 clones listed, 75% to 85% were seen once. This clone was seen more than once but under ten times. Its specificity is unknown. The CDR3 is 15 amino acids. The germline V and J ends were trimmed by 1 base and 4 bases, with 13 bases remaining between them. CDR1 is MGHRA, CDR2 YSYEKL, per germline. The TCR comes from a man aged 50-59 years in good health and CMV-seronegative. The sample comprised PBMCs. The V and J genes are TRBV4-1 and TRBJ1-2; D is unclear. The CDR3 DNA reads TGCGCCAGCAGCCAAGGCAAGAACGAAGCCTATGGCTACACCTTC. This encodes CASSQGKNEAYGYTF.